This T cell receptor (beta chain) was recorded in a study of molecular identifiers for immune sequencing clone quantification. Study-level background: Replicate RNA came from around 18,000 or 91,000 naive CD8 cells and was split five ways, and four parts were sequenced.

Whole-study results and caveats: Highly expanded clone sizes could end up underestimated if a barcode were shared by identical TCR molecules.

About this clonotype itself: Its target is unknown.

CDR3 length equals 16 residues. V was pared by 6 bases and J by 9 bases, with 24 bases between. The germline gives CDR1 MNHEY, CDR2 SMNVEV (reference sequence). TCRdb re-called the PCR reads through MiXCR, storing one row per CDR3 protein. This table has about 630,000 distinct CDR3 sequences, less than 30% appearing once. Source material: naive CD8+ T cells from blood, with Jurkat cell RNA spiked in. Sample subset: FACS-sorted CD8+CD4-CCR7+CD45RA+ naive T cells. The V gene is TRBV27, the J gene TRBJ2-1; no clear D. The source of this sequence is a human donor in good health. Some libraries in this study had Jurkat cell RNA spiked in. CDR3 amino acids: CASSTYPLDSFSEQFF. Written as DNA, the CDR3 is TGTGCCAGCAGCACCTACCCTCTCGACTCATTTAGTGAGCAGTTCTTC.